The 16 T cell receptor beta chains below were found in one sample sequenced in a study of cytomegalovirus exposure and HLA in healthy donors. Primers for the PCR totalled 60 Vbeta and 13 Jbeta. The method was immunoSEQ multiplex PCR; TCRdb's version includes in-frame clones alone and lacks a portion of them. The profile shows about 55,000 clones, 60% to 80% of them singletons. Sequencing used PBMCs. The receptors were gathered from a female donor in good health and CMV-seronegative.

This clone has more than one count but fewer than ten. This chain links TRBV18 with TRBJ1-1; no reliable D call. The CDR3 covers 10 residues. Trimming left V 8 bases short and J 1 base short, with 2 bases between. Germline assignment: CDR1 KGHSH and CDR2 LQKENI. The CDR3 protein is CASRNTEAFF. As DNA, the CDR3 is TGTGCCAGCCGGAACACTGAAGCTTTCTTT.

The genes are TRBV5-1 and TRBJ2-7; 12 nucleotides agree with TRBD1. V lost 4 bases, J lost 4 bases, and 6 bases stayed unmatched. Germline values: CDR1 SGHRS, CDR2 YFSETQ. This CDR3 region has 15 residues. In nucleotides, the CDR3 is TGCGCCAGCAGCCGCGGGACAGGGGGCTGGTACGAGCAGTACTTC. Translating gives CASSRGTGGWYEQYF.

This rearrangement joins TRBV7-9 to TRBJ1-1, with 8 bases identical to TRBD1. The germline V gene has CDR1 SEHNR and CDR2 FQNEAQ (reference sequence). Trimming at V came to 5 bases and at J to 6 bases, leaving 8 bases not matched to a gene. This CDR3 has 14 amino acids. The CDR3 region has the DNA TGTGCCAGCAGCCCCGTTCAGGGGGCCCCTGAAGCTTTCTTT. Translation gives CASSPVQGAPEAFF.

The genes are TRBV6-5 and TRBJ1-6, with D possibly being TRBD1 (6 bases). Trimming left V 8 bases short and J 7 bases short, with 12 bases between. The V gene's germline CDR1 is MNHEY and CDR2 SVGAGI. This CDR3 spans 13 amino acids. Here the CDR3 reads CASSTQGNSPLHF. CDR3 DNA sequence: TGTGCCAGCTCTACACAGGGAAATTCACCCCTCCACTTT.

This chain links TRBV29-1 with TRBJ2-1; perhaps TRBD1 as D (6 bases). V shed 8 bases and J shed 1 base, with 18 bases lying between them. Germline CDR1 and CDR2: SQVTM and ANQGSEA. The CDR3 runs to 15 residues. CDR3 nucleotide sequence: TGCAGCTCATCCACCAGGGGAAGGTCCTACAATGAGCAGTTCTTC. Translated: CSSSTRGRSYNEQFF.

This chain connects TRBV7-6 to TRBJ1-4; D is ambiguous. The CDR3 loop spans 15 amino acids. V lost 2 bases to trimming and J lost 0 bases, with 7 bases between them. Germline CDR1 SGHVS, CDR2 FNYEAQ. As DNA, the CDR3 is TGTGCCAGCAGCTTAACGCAGACAACTAATGAAAAACTGTTTTTT. Its protein is CASSLTQTTNEKLFF.

This clone was seen just once. One junction end does not reproduce the germline sequence, and a read error may be involved. The chain employs TRBV29-1 and TRBJ2-7, with TRBD1 identical over 12 bases. This CDR3 has 15 amino acids. CDR1 is SQVTM, CDR2 ANQGSEA, per germline. CDR3 in amino acids: CSVEVPGQGAGEQYF. The CDR3 coding sequence is TGCAGCGTCGAAGTACCGGGACAGGGGGCTGGGGAGCAGTACTTC.

The rearrangement uses TRBV5-5 and TRBJ2-7, with D perhaps TRBD1 (6 bases). The CDR3 runs to 15 residues. The V gene's germline CDR1 is SGHKS and CDR2 YYEKEE (reference sequence). The ends were cut back, 2 bases at V and 3 bases at J, with 15 bases in the middle. The CDR3 nucleotides read TGTGCCAGCAGCTTACCCGGGACACGAGTCTACGAGCAGTACTTC. Its protein product is CASSLPGTRVYEQYF. Full variable domain (outside the CDR3, taken from reference TRBV5-5 and TRBJ2-7): DAGVTQSPTHLIKTRGQQVTLRCSPISGHKSVSWYQQVLGQGPQFIFQYYEKEERGRGNFPDRFSARQFPNYSSELNVNALLLGDSALYLCASSLPGTRVYEQYFGPGTRLTVT.

This clone came up a few times. This chain links TRBV6-6 with TRBJ2-5; TRBD1 agrees at 9 bases. With the DNA end fitting TRBJ2-7 better, the J assignment may be wrong. There are 15 residues in the CDR3. CDR1 MNHNY and CDR2 SVGAGI come from the germline V gene (reference sequence). In DNA, the CDR3 is TGTGCCAGCAGCATACCCGGGACAGGGTTCGACGAGCAGTACTTC. It yields the protein CASSIPGTGFDEQYF.

The rearrangement uses TRBV11-2 and TRBJ2-2; TRBD2 agrees at 7 bases. The CDR3 totals 18 residues. Per germline, CDR1 SGHAT and CDR2 FQNNGV. Trimming at V came to 5 bases and at J to 1 base, leaving 13 bases not matched to a gene. CDR3 residues: CASSPGLGRGRNTGELFF. The DNA for the CDR3 is TGTGCCAGCAGCCCCGGTTTGGGGCGGGGGAGGAACACCGGGGAGCTGTTTTTT. Supplemented by reference TRBV11-2 and TRBJ2-2, the full variable domain reads EAGVAQSPRYKIIEKRQSVAFWCNPISGHATLYWYQQILGQGPKLLIQFQNNGVVDDSQLPKDRFSAERLKGVDSTLKIQPAKLEDSAVYLCASSPGLGRGRNTGELFFGEGSRLTVL.

The genes are TRBV30 and TRBJ1-1, with 10 bases lining up with TRBD1. V shed 2 bases, J shed 4 bases, and the junction held 4 bases outside the gene matches. This CDR3 is 14 amino acids long. CDR1 is GTSNPN, CDR2 SVGIG, per germline (reference sequence). The CDR3 protein is CAWSHRDRGTEAFF. The DNA of the CDR3 is TGTGCCTGGAGTCACAGGGACAGGGGCACTGAAGCTTTCTTT.

This clone was counted a few times. V is TRBV28 and J is TRBJ2-1, with 9 bases identical to TRBD2. This CDR3 region has 16 residues. Germline CDR1 is MDHEN and CDR2 is SYDVKM. Trimming took 6 bases from V and 2 from J; bases not matched to a gene: 8. The CDR3 reads CASRYSGSGTYNEQFF. CDR3 nucleotide sequence: TGTGCCAGCAGATATAGCGGGAGCGGGACCTACAATGAGCAGTTCTTC.

The chain recombines TRBV7-8 with TRBJ1-4; D is undetermined. Trimming removed 0 bases at V and 8 bases at J, with 10 bases between. Per germline, CDR1 SGHVS and CDR2 FQNEAQ. The CDR3 runs to 14 residues. The DNA for the CDR3 is TGTGCCAGCAGCTTAGCGCGGCAACGGGAAAAACTGTTTTTT. As protein: CASSLARQREKLFF.

The chain carries TRBV2 and TRBJ2-7, with TRBD2 as a possible D gene (6 bases). Germline V lookup: CDR1 SNHLY, CDR2 FYNNEI. V lost 4 bases, J lost 7 bases, and 11 bases lay in between. The CDR3 consists of 12 residues. CDR3 loop: CASSGEVGEQYF. CDR3 DNA: TGTGCCAGCAGTGGGGAGGTTGGGGAGCAGTACTTC.

CDR3 nucleotide sequence: TGTGCCAGCAGTTTCGGGTACGAGCAGTACTTC. Amino acids: CASSFGYEQYF. This rearrangement joins TRBV28 to TRBJ2-7; D remains unclear. Germline V CDR1 and CDR2: MDHEN, SYDVKM. The CDR3 contains 11 residues. Trimming took 3 bases from V and 4 from J, leaving 4 bases between them.

This chain connects TRBV6-5 to TRBJ2-1; 8 nucleotides agree with TRBD2. The CDR3 has 15 residues. The J segment lost 3 bases and the V segment lost 2 bases, leaving 3 bases of the junction unmatched. Germline-derived CDR1 and CDR2 are MNHEY and SVGAGI. CDR3 coding DNA: TGTGCCAGCAGTTACAGCGGGGGCGGCTACAATGAGCAGTTCTTC. Protein: CASSYSGGGYNEQFF.